The 26 T cell receptor beta chains given below trace back to one sample, sequenced in a study of cytomegalovirus exposure and HLA in healthy donors. Amplification used 60 Vbeta primers and 13 Jbeta primers. The data were produced by immunoSEQ multiplex PCR, yet TCRdb's version contains in-frame clones alone and is incomplete. The table shows just under 70,000 clones, with about 81% occurring only once. The source material was PBMCs. The receptors were sampled from a human donor in good health.

This clone has only one observation. The chain recombines TRBV19 with TRBJ2-3, with 10 bases fitting TRBD1. J lost 4 bases, V lost 4 bases, and 8 bases had no gene match. Germline CDR1 reads LNHDA; CDR2 reads SQIVND (reference sequence). The CDR3 totals 16 residues. The CDR3 region has the DNA TGTGCCAGTAGTACTTCCCGGGACAGGGGTGCAGATACGCAGTATTTT. Translated, it gives CASSTSRDRGADTQYF.

This rearrangement joins TRBV28 to TRBJ2-7, with 8 bases fitting TRBD1. Germline V gene data show CDR1 as MDHEN and CDR2 as SYDVKM. The CDR3 has 14 residues. V shed 6 bases, J shed 1 base, and the junction held 5 bases outside the gene matches. In nucleotides, the CDR3 is TGTGCCAGCAGCCCTCGGACAGGGTCCTACGAGCAGTACTTC. Translated: CASSPRTGSYEQYF.

The V call is TRBV7-3, the J call TRBJ2-1; TRBD2 matches 10 bases. The V segment lost 5 bases and the J segment 0 bases; nucleotides outside the gene matches: 7. Germline CDR1 reads SGHTA; CDR2 reads FQGTGA. The CDR3 totals 17 residues. In DNA form, the CDR3 reads TGTGCCAGCAGCATTAGCGGGGGGAAAAGCTCCTACAATGAGCAGTTCTTC. Protein product: CASSISGGKSSYNEQFF.

The chain recombines TRBV6-5 with TRBJ1-5; a possible D gene is TRBD1 (6 bases). Germline-derived CDR1 and CDR2 are MNHEY and SVGAGI. The CDR3 has 15 residues. V was pared by 4 bases and J by 5 bases, with 15 bases between. Here the CDR3 DNA reads TGTGCCAGCAGTTTCAAACAGGGTAGGGATCAGCCCCAGCATTTT. It translates to CASSFKQGRDQPQHF.

This clone was detected a few times. The chain carries TRBV5-1 and TRBJ2-3; 11 positions agree with TRBD2. This CDR3 has 15 residues. Trimming removed 0 bases from V and 14 bases from J; junction bases left unmatched: 11. Germline lookup yields CDR1 SGHRS and CDR2 YFSETQ. CDR3 bases: TGCGCCAGCAGCTTGGAGTCGCTAGCGGGGGGTTTTCGGTATTTT. This codes for CASSLESLAGGFRYF.

The chain employs TRBV5-1 and TRBJ1-2; no reliable D call. The CDR3 is 13 residues long. Germline lookup yields CDR1 SGHRS and CDR2 YFSETQ. Trimming shortened V by 3 bases and J by 4 bases, and 10 bases separated the two germline ends. The CDR3 sequence is CASSYGSSYGYTF. DNA of the CDR3: TGCGCCAGCAGCTATGGGAGTTCCTATGGCTACACCTTC.

The V and J genes are TRBV30 and TRBJ1-5, with TRBD1 as a possible D gene (5 bases). The CDR3 is 16 residues long. V gave up 1 base and J gave up 1 base, with 14 bases separating them. Germline V lookup: CDR1 GTSNPN, CDR2 SVGIG (reference sequence). CDR3 residues: CAWSAETGRSNQPQHF. CDR3 nucleotides: TGTGCCTGGAGTGCCGAAACAGGAAGAAGCAATCAGCCCCAGCATTTT.

This clone was found a few times. CDR3 protein: CASSAGRTEAFF. DNA of the CDR3: TGTGCCAGTAGTGCGGGCAGGACTGAAGCTTTCTTT. The rearrangement joins TRBV19 to TRBJ1-1; D uncertain. V gave up 5 bases and J gave up 5 bases, with 9 bases separating them. The CDR3 length is 12 residues. CDR1 and CDR2 (germline): LNHDA, SQIVND (reference sequence).

The V gene is TRBV7-2, the J gene TRBJ2-5; 8 positions agree with TRBD1. V shed 7 bases and J 0 bases; nucleotides not matched to a gene: 7. The germline gives CDR1 SGHTA, CDR2 FQGNSA. The CDR3 totals 15 residues. The CDR3, as DNA: TGTGCCAGCATCCCAGGGGGCCGGTACCAAGAGACCCAGTACTTC. It translates to CASIPGGRYQETQYF.

The J gene is TRBJ2-5, the V gene TRBV5-4; TRBD2 aligns across 12 bases. V trimming: 4 bases; J trimming: 1 base; junction bases outside the gene matches: 5. This CDR3 spans 16 amino acids. The germline V gene encodes CDR1 SGHNT and CDR2 YYREEE (reference sequence). The CDR3 sequence: CASSRPSGGVQETQYF. CDR3 DNA: TGTGCCAGCAGCCGACCTAGCGGGGGGGTCCAAGAGACCCAGTACTTC.

The genes are TRBV10-3 and TRBJ2-3; 9 bases are a match to TRBD1. There are 16 residues in the CDR3. With V trimmed by 8 bases and J by 0 bases, 9 bases remained unmatched. Germline CDR1 reads ENHRY; CDR2 reads SYGVKD. Written as DNA, the CDR3 is TGTGCCATCCGTTCCGGGACAGGGTTGAGCACAGATACGCAGTATTTT. Protein: CAIRSGTGLSTDTQYF.

This rearrangement joins TRBV4-1 to TRBJ2-1; 8 bases fit TRBD2. The CDR3 is 15 amino acids. Looked up from germline, CDR1 is MGHRA and CDR2 is YSYEKL. With 4 bases clipped from V and 0 bases from J, the junction kept 2 bases outside the gene matches. The CDR3 loop is CASSPGGASYNEQFF. In DNA form, the CDR3 reads TGCGCCAGCAGCCCCGGGGGGGCCTCCTACAATGAGCAGTTCTTC.

The genes are TRBV27 and TRBJ2-3, with D tentatively TRBD1 (6 bases). The CDR3 totals 20 residues. Between the trimmed V and J ends, which lost 5 bases and 2 bases, there was a span of 29 bases. Germline V gene sequence: CDR1 MNHEY, CDR2 SMNVEV (reference sequence). CDR3 nucleotides: TGTGCCAGCAGTGCCATTCTGGGGGTAGGGGGTACAAAACTCACAGATACGCAGTATTTT. Protein sequence: CASSAILGVGGTKLTDTQYF.

The CDR3 bases are TGCGCCAGCAGCCACGGGACAGGGGGCGACGAGCAGTACTTC. Residues: CASSHGTGGDEQYF. The genes are TRBV5-1 and TRBJ2-5, with 12 bases fitting TRBD1. The last part of the DNA fits TRBJ2-7 better; the J call may be wrong. CDR1 and CDR2 from the germline V gene are SGHRS and YFSETQ. The CDR3 length is 14 residues.

This rearrangement joins TRBV7-2 to TRBJ1-3; D gene ambiguous. Germline loops: CDR1 SGHTA, CDR2 FQGNSA. Trimming left V 2 bases short and J 0 bases short, with 8 bases between. The CDR3 spans 15 residues. The CDR3 DNA is TGTGCCAGCAGCTTAACAGCCACCTCTGGAAACACCATATATTTT. It specifies CASSLTATSGNTIYF. The entire variable domain, with the rest obtained from reference TRBV7-2 and TRBJ1-3, is as follows: GAGVSQSPSNKVTEKGKDVELRCDPISGHTALYWYRQSLGQGLEFLIYFQGNSAPDKSGLPSDRFSAERTGGSVSTLTIQRTQQEDSAVYLCASSLTATSGNTIYFGEGSWLTVV.

The chain recombines TRBV19 with TRBJ1-1, with D perhaps TRBD1 (6 bases). Germline V gene lookup returns CDR1 LNHDA and CDR2 SQIVND (reference sequence). CDR3 length equals 14 residues. Trimming shortened V by 4 bases and J by 1 base, and 10 bases separated the two germline ends. This chain's CDR3 is CASSKIQGNTEAFF. CDR3 sequence (DNA): TGTGCCAGTAGTAAAATACAGGGGAACACTGAAGCTTTCTTT.

About this clone: The identical CDR3 is also encoded by other nucleotide sequences in the sample. The chain links TRBV7-9 to TRBJ1-1, with 10 bases aligning to TRBD1. After removal of 5 bases from V and 1 base from J, the junction contained 1 base not matched to a gene. There are 14 residues in the CDR3. Germline V gene data show CDR1 as SEHNR and CDR2 as FQNEAQ (reference sequence). In nucleotides, the CDR3 is TGTGCCAGCAGCCGGGACAGGGGGAACACTGAAGCTTTCTTT. As protein: CASSRDRGNTEAFF.

This clone has just one count. This sequence joins TRBV29-1 and TRBJ1-1; 9 bases are shared with TRBD1. V shed 5 bases and J 7 bases; nucleotides not matched to a gene: 11. Per the germline V gene, CDR1 is SQVTM and CDR2 is ANQGSEA. This CDR3 region has 14 residues. The CDR3 nucleotides read TGCAGCGTTACCCGGACAGGGGCGACAAGTGAAGCTTTCTTT. As protein: CSVTRTGATSEAFF.

This clone was recorded once. The genes are TRBV6-5 and TRBJ1-2, with D perhaps matching TRBD1 (6 bases). The CDR3 runs 14 residues. From germline, CDR1 is MNHEY and CDR2 SVGAGI. V lost 2 bases, J lost 4 bases, and 11 bases lay in between. This CDR3 is CASSYGAGVYGYTF. The CDR3 coding sequence is TGTGCCAGCAGTTACGGGGCAGGGGTCTATGGCTACACCTTC.

The chain recombines TRBV27 with TRBJ1-1, with TRBD1 matching 7 bases. Trimming at V came to 5 bases and at J to 1 base, leaving 7 bases not matched to a gene. CDR3 length: 15 residues. Germline loops: CDR1 MNHEY, CDR2 SMNVEV (reference sequence). The CDR3 bases are TGTGCCAGCAGTCCGAGACAGGGAACGAACACTGAAGCTTTCTTT. This translates into CASSPRQGTNTEAFF.

The CDR3 sequence is CASSSWTGTYEQYF. The CDR3 DNA sequence: TGTGCCAGCTCAAGTTGGACGGGAACCTACGAGCAGTACTTC. V usage is TRBV18 and J usage is TRBJ2-7; TRBD2 is a possible D gene (5 bases). With 5 bases removed from V and 2 bases from J, the gap between germline ends came to 13 bases. Germline assignment: CDR1 KGHSH and CDR2 LQKENI. This CDR3 comprises 14 residues.

The J gene is TRBJ1-5, the V gene TRBV15; D is possibly TRBD1 (6 bases). The V and J ends lost 0 bases and 12 bases respectively, with 9 bases between them. The CDR3 has 12 residues. Germline V gene lookup returns CDR1 LNHNV and CDR2 YYDKDF (reference sequence). Written as DNA, the CDR3 is TGTGCCACCAGCAGAGATCAGGGGAACCAGCATTTT. It is translated as CATSRDQGNQHF.

The count of this clone is one. The rearrangement joins TRBV6-6 to TRBJ1-5; D might be TRBD1 (5 bases). The CDR3 loop spans 14 amino acids. Germline V gene sequence: CDR1 MNHNY, CDR2 SVGAGI (reference sequence). Trimming took off 0 bases at V and 6 bases at J, with 9 bases between the two ends. The CDR3 spells CASSYSGEGQPQHF. CDR3 coding DNA: TGTGCCAGCAGTTACTCGGGGGAGGGTCAGCCCCAGCATTTT.

V is TRBV5-1 and J is TRBJ1-5, with a weak D call TRBD1 (5 bases). The ends were cut back, 3 bases at V and 3 bases at J, with 13 bases in the middle. Germline V gene data show CDR1 as SGHRS and CDR2 as YFSETQ. This CDR3 is built from 15 residues. The CDR3 DNA follows: TGCGCCAGCAGCTACCGGGGGGAACCCAATCAGCCCCAGCATTTT. Amino acid sequence: CASSYRGEPNQPQHF.

The chain uses TRBV11-3 and TRBJ2-5; D is unresolved. The germline gives CDR1 SGHNT, CDR2 YENEEA. Between the trimmed V and J ends, which lost 4 bases and 5 bases, there was a span of 8 bases. The CDR3 contains 12 residues. CDR3 DNA sequence: TGTGCCAGCAGCTCAGGATTTGAGACCCAGTACTTC. It translates to CASSSGFETQYF.

The gene calls are TRBV6-5 and TRBJ1-6; D remains ambiguous. The length of the CDR3 is 13 residues. The V end was cut by 4 bases, the J end by 9 bases, with 10 bases between. Germline values: CDR1 MNHEY, CDR2 SVGAGI. CDR3 nucleotide sequence: TGTGCCAGCAGTTCGACACCTACTTCACCCCTCCACTTT. As protein: CASSSTPTSPLHF.